This T cell receptor beta chain is drawn from a study of neurological immune-mediated disorders. The germline gives CDR1 SGHTA, CDR2 FQGNSA. V was cut by 3 bases and J by 7 bases, with 25 bases left in between. This CDR3 is built from 17 residues. There are many counts of this clonotype. TCRdb re-called the 5' RACE reads through MiXCR, storing one row per CDR3 protein. The data hold over 45,000 distinct CDR3 sequences, with around 3.1% observed a single time. This chain joins TRBV7-2 and TRBJ2-7, with D possibly TRBD2 on 7 matching bases. The sequence was obtained from a middle-aged man with multiple sclerosis. Source material: PBMCs. In nucleotides, the CDR3 is TGTGCCAGCAGCTTCCGACATAAAGGGGGGGCAGCGGGAGAGCAGTACTTC. Protein: CASSFRHKGGAAGEQYF.